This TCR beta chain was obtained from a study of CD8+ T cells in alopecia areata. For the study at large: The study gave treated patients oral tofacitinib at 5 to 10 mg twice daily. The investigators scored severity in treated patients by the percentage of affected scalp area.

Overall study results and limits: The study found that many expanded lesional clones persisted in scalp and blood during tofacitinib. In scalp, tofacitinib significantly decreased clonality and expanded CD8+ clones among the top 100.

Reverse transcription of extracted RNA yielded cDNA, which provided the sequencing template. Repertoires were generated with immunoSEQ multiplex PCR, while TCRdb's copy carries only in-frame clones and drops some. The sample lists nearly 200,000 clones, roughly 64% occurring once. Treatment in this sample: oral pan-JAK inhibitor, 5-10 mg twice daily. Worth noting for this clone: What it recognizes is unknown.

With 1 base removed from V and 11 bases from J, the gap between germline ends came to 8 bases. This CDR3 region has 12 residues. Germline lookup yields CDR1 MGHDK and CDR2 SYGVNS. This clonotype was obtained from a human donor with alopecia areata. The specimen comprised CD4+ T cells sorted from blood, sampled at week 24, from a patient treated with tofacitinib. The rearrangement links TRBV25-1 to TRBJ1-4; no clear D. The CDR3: CASSESPQKLFF. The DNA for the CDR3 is TGTGCCAGCAGTGAATCCCCCCAGAAACTGTTTTTT.